The sequence of this TCR beta chain was determined in a study of cytomegalovirus exposure and HLA in healthy donors. Profiled with immunoSEQ multiplex PCR; TCRdb holds only in-frame clones, not every one. This sample has approximately 98,000 clones, with around 95% found just once. The CDR3 has 13 residues. V shed 4 bases and J shed 2 bases, with 5 bases lying between them. Germline values: CDR1 SNHLY, CDR2 FYNNEI. What was sequenced was PBMCs. The V and J genes are TRBV2 and TRBJ2-2, with D hard to call. The TCR sequence derives from a young woman in good health and CMV-seronegative. The CDR3 bases are TGTGCCAGCAGTGCACATAACACCGGGGAGCTGTTTTTT. It codes for CASSAHNTGELFF.